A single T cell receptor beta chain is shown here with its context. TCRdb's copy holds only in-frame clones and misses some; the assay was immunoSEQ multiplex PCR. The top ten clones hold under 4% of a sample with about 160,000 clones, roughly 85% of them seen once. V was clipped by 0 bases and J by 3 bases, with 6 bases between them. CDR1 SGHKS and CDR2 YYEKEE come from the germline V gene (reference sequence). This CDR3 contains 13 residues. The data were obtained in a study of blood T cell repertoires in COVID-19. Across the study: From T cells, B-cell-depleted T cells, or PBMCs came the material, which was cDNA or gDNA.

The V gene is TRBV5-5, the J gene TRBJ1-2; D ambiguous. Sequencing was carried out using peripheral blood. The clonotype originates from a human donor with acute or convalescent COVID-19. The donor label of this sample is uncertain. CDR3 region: CASSLAGDYGYTF. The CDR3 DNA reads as TGTGCCAGCAGCTTGGCCGGGGACTATGGCTACACCTTC.